The 13 T cell receptor beta chains below were found in one sample sequenced in a study of radiation and T cells in renal cell carcinoma. Data came from immunoSEQ multiplex PCR; TCRdb stores just in-frame clones and leaves some out. This sample carries roughly 75,000 clones, roughly 87% of them seen once, and the ten largest clones take approximately 5%. Specified time point: blood 2 weeks post-SBRT. Treatment here: 15 Gy SBRT to primary tumor, nephrectomy 4 weeks later. Sequencing was performed on blood, taken from a patient whose treatment included radiotherapy and nephrectomy. These receptor sequences come from a man between 60 and 75 years old with renal cell carcinoma.

The rearrangement uses TRBV28 and TRBJ1-1, with 9 nucleotides matching TRBD1. V dropped 6 bases and J dropped 6; count of bases not matched to a gene: 8. Germline-derived CDR1 and CDR2 are MDHEN and SYDVKM. CDR3 length equals 14 residues. In DNA, the CDR3 is TGTGCCAGCAGCAGGGGACAGGGTAGCGCTGAAGCTTTCTTT. It yields the protein CASSRGQGSAEAFF.

V is TRBV19 and J is TRBJ2-2; D is perhaps TRBD2 (5 bases). The length of the CDR3 is 14 residues. V lost 7 bases and J 4 bases, leaving 13 bases between the germline ends. Germline V gene data show CDR1 as LNHDA and CDR2 as SQIVND (reference sequence). CDR3 amino acids: CASKSSQPTGELFF. DNA of the CDR3: TGTGCCAGTAAATCTAGCCAGCCCACCGGGGAGCTGTTTTTT. The complete variable domain, with remaining parts taken from reference TRBV19 and TRBJ2-2, reads DGGITQSPKYLFRKEGQNVTLSCEQNLNHDAMYWYRQDPGQGLRLIYYSQIVNDFQKGDIAEGYSVSREKKESFPLTVTSAQKNPTAFYLCASKSSQPTGELFFGEGSRLTVL.

The chain has TRBV28 and TRBJ1-2, with TRBD1 matching 9 bases. The V and J ends lost 4 bases and 5 bases, in that order; junction bases with no gene match: 5. The CDR3 has 14 residues. CDR1 and CDR2 (germline): MDHEN, SYDVKM. The CDR3 DNA sequence: TGTGCCAGCAGTTCCGCGGACAGGGGTTATGGCTACACCTTC. Protein: CASSSADRGYGYTF.

V usage is TRBV5-1 and J usage is TRBJ2-2, with TRBD2 matching 9 bases. CDR1 is SGHRS, CDR2 YFSETQ, per germline. J gave up 4 bases and V 1 base, and 14 bases lay outside the gene matches. CDR3 length equals 19 residues. CDR3 coding DNA: TGCGCCAGCAGCTTGAAGGCTAGCGGGGCCCTCGGGGGCACCGGGGAGCTGTTTTTT. Protein: CASSLKASGALGGTGELFF.

Regarding this clone: A junction boundary mismatches the germline segment, possibly from a read error. At the DNA level, this CDR3 is encoded by other sequences in the same sample as well. The chain recombines TRBV30 with TRBJ1-1, with D possibly matching TRBD1 (5 bases). CDR3 length: 12 residues. Germline lookup yields CDR1 GTSNPN and CDR2 SVGIG (reference sequence). This chain's CDR3 is CAWSEVGTEAFF. In DNA, the CDR3 is TGTGCTTGGAGTGAAGTCGGGACCGAAGCTTTCTTT.

The chain joins TRBV11-2 to TRBJ1-1; D not resolved. Trimming took off 1 base at V and 7 bases at J, with 13 bases between the two ends. This CDR3 has 14 residues. Germline assignment: CDR1 SGHAT and CDR2 FQNNGV. The CDR3 DNA follows: TGTGCCAGCAGCTTAGTGGGCGGGCGTGGTGAAGCTTTCTTT. Encoded protein: CASSLVGGRGEAFF.

The chain is built from TRBV28 and TRBJ2-7; 7 positions agree with TRBD2. Germline-derived CDR1 and CDR2 are MDHEN and SYDVKM. V was pared by 4 bases and J by 2 bases, with 8 bases of the junction left unmatched. This CDR3 is 15 amino acids long. CDR3 residues: CASSSRSAGAYEQYF. For the CDR3, the DNA is TGTGCCAGCAGTTCGAGGTCTGCGGGAGCCTACGAGCAGTACTTC.

The CDR3, as DNA: TGCGCCAGCAGCTTGGGGTCCCCTAGCCGGCCCTACGAGCAGTACTTC. The encoded protein is CASSLGSPSRPYEQYF. V and J are TRBV5-1 and TRBJ2-7; D is possibly TRBD2 (5 bases). CDR1 is SGHRS and CDR2 is YFSETQ in the germline V gene. The CDR3 extends over 16 amino acids. The V end lost 0 bases, the J end lost 2 bases, and 15 bases lay between the germline ends.

This chain connects TRBV6-5 to TRBJ2-2, with D tentatively TRBD2 (5 bases). Germline V gene lookup returns CDR1 MNHEY and CDR2 SVGAGI. With 10 bases removed from V and 5 bases from J, the gap between germline ends came to 17 bases. This CDR3 has 14 amino acids. The CDR3 here is CATAGSRRTGELFF. CDR3 sequence (DNA): TGTGCCACGGCCGGTAGTAGGAGGACCGGGGAGCTGTTTTTT.

This clone has only one observation. The chain is built from TRBV6-5 and TRBJ1-3, with 7 bases fitting TRBD1. The germline gives CDR1 MNHEY, CDR2 SVGAGI. CDR3 length: 15 amino acids. After removal of 4 bases from V and 2 bases from J, the junction contained 5 bases not matched to a gene. In DNA form, the CDR3 reads TGTGCCAGCAGTTCCTTAGGACAGGCTGGAAACACCATATATTTT. It is translated as CASSSLGQAGNTIYF.

V gene TRBV30 combines with J gene TRBJ2-7, with 8 positions matching TRBD1. Germline lookup yields CDR1 GTSNPN and CDR2 SVGIG (reference sequence). This CDR3 has 13 residues. The junction had 4 bases not matched to a gene; V was cut back by 3 bases and J by 3 bases. The CDR3 bases are TGTGCCTGGAGGGGGGACAGGAACTACGAGCAGTACTTC. This encodes CAWRGDRNYEQYF.

The V and J genes are TRBV11-3 and TRBJ2-5, with D maybe TRBD1 (5 bases). CDR1 and CDR2 (germline): SGHNT, YENEEA. The CDR3 has 14 residues. V was trimmed by 2 bases and J by 1 base, leaving 8 bases between them. CDR3 sequence reads: CASSLTTAQETQYF. CDR3 bases: TGTGCCAGCAGCTTAACGACAGCCCAAGAGACCCAGTACTTC.

J is TRBJ1-1 and V is TRBV19, with D possibly TRBD1 on 5 matching bases. This CDR3 is 15 amino acids long. V was shortened by 5 bases and J by 5 bases, with 18 bases between the two germline ends. Germline CDR1 LNHDA, CDR2 SQIVND (reference sequence). The CDR3 DNA sequence: TGTGCCAGTAGTTACCGGGACCGGTCTAGGACTGAAGCTTTCTTT. This translates into CASSYRDRSRTEAFF.